This TCR beta chain was profiled in a study of shared clonotypes between healthy human individuals. Regarding the study as a whole: Only blood underwent sampling, and tissue repertoires likely differ.

Remarks on this clone: Its target is not known. Other DNA sequences from this sample encode an identical CDR3 as well.

With 0 bases removed from V and 6 bases from J, the gap between germline ends came to 16 bases. Germline CDR1 is MNHNY and CDR2 is SVGAGI (reference sequence). The CDR3 is 16 residues long. Participating donors were healthy, HIV-negative adults free of recent acute infections or vaccinations. The assay was run at deep level. DNA at around 210 ng, tens of thousands of T cell genomes, went into sorted-subset replicate PCRs. The protocol was immunoSEQ multiplex PCR, while the TCRdb copy is restricted to in-frame clones and leaves out a portion. The data contain roughly 1,100,000 clones, around 76% of them singletons.

The chain combines TRBV6-6 with TRBJ2-3; tentatively, D is TRBD2 (6 bases). This receptor was obtained from a man aged 18 to 29 in good health. Material: memory CD4+ T cells sorted from blood. Sample subset: CD45RA-negative fraction. The CDR3 reads CASSYSLGGSTDTQYF. CDR3 bases: TGTGCCAGCAGTTACTCCCTCGGGGGATCAACCGATACGCAGTATTTT.